These T cell receptor beta chains were read from a single sample in a study of T cell repertoires in cytomegalovirus infection. No cognate antigen is known for these TCRs. One entry per CDR3 protein results from TCRdb running MiXCR on the reads. Of approximately 990,000 distinct CDR3 sequences listed, approximately 31% are singletons. The sequences come from cultured CD8+ T cells from PBMCs, collected from culture after CMV antigen stimulation. The receptors here all came from a human donor in good health (CMV status not recorded). Some clones in this sample may be carry-over from other donors' samples. The CDR3 runs from the conserved cysteine through the conserved F or W. A D gene is named only where the DNA matches it firmly. Not all rows give a size; the values are once, few, many and, for expanded clones, a class.

size	D	V	J	DNA	CDR3
many	-	TRBV6-6	TRBJ1-4	TGTGCCAGCAGCCGCGGAGCAGTCATGATGGATAATGAAAAACTGTTTTTT	CASSRGAVMMDNEKLFF
few	-	TRBV7-9	TRBJ1-4	TGTGCCAGCAGCTCGCGAGGGACCGAAAAACTGTTTTTT	CASSSRGTEKLFF
-	-	TRBV6-4	TRBJ2-5	TGTGCCAGCAGGCTGAGGGGGGAGACCCAGTACTTC	CASRLRGETQYF
-	-	TRBV11-3	TRBJ2-3	TGTGCCAGCAGCCGGAGGGAGGGCACAGATACGCAGTATTTT	CASSRREGTDTQYF
many	-	TRBV7-2	TRBJ2-2	TGTGCCAGCAGCTTAGTCACCACCGGGGAGCTGTTTTTT	CASSLVTTGELFF
-	-	TRBV7-2	TRBJ1-5	TGTGCCAGCAGCTTCGGCAATCAGGGTGTCAATCAGCCCCAGCATTTT	CASSFGNQGVNQPQHF
-	TRBD2	TRBV18	TRBJ2-5	TGTGCCAGCTCCCCGCGGGAGGGCCCCGACCAAGAGACCCAGTACTTC	CASSPREGPDQETQYF
once	-	TRBV4-2	TRBJ2-1	TGTGCCGCGGGGCAGGGGGGAGGGAATGAGCAGTTCTTC	CAAGQGGGNEQFF
-	-	TRBV6-5	TRBJ2-5	TGTGCCAGCAGTACCTTTTACCGCGACGCGGAGACCCAGTACTTC	CASSTFYRDAETQYF
-	TRBD2	TRBV4-3	TRBJ2-4	TGCGCCAGCAGCCAAGTACTAGCGGGGGGGATTGAGTACTTC	CASSQVLAGGIEYF
many	-	TRBV7-9	TRBJ1-1	TGTGCCAGCAGCCTACGGGCCCCCACGGTGGACACTGAAGCTTTCTTT	CASSLRAPTVDTEAFF
few	-	TRBV7-9	TRBJ1-1	TGTGCCAGCAGACAAGGAGACCCTGAAGCTTTCTTT	CASRQGDPEAFF
-	TRBD2	TRBV6-4	TRBJ2-3	TGTGCCAGCAGTGACGGACTAGGGGCGCCAGATACGCAGTATTTT	CASSDGLGAPDTQYF
few	TRBD2	TRBV12-3/TRBV12-4	TRBJ2-3	TGTGCCAGCAGGCCGACTAGCGGGGGAGTAGATACGCAGTATTTT	CASRPTSGGVDTQYF
-	-	TRBV14	TRBJ1-2	TGTGCCAGCAGCCAAGTAGATGGGAGGAAGGGCCAGGCTAACTATGGCTACACCTTC	CASSQVDGRKGQANYGYTF
-	TRBD2	TRBV10-3	TRBJ2-1	TGTGCCATCAGTGAGTCGACAGCGGGGAATGAGCAGTTCTTC	CAISESTAGNEQFF
-	TRBD2	TRBV4-3	TRBJ2-1	TGCGCCAGCAGCCAAACGTGGGGGGGCTCCTACAATGAGCAGTTCTTC	CASSQTWGGSYNEQFF
-	TRBD1	TRBV12-3/TRBV12-4	TRBJ2-1	TGTGCCACGGGACAGAGGGACAAAAACAATGAGCAGTTCTTC	CATGQRDKNNEQFF
few	-	TRBV4-1	TRBJ2-7	TGCGCCAGCAGCCAGGGCTGGAGCTCCTACGAGCAGTACTTC	CASSQGWSSYEQYF
-	TRBD1	TRBV4-2	TRBJ1-1	TGTGCCAGCAGCGACCGGGACAGGGGAACGAACACTGAAGCTTTCTTT	CASSDRDRGTNTEAFF
-	-	TRBV7-9	TRBJ1-4	TGTGCCAGCAGCACAAACTCCAGAGGGATCACTAATGAAAAACTGTTTTTT	CASSTNSRGITNEKLFF
-	-	TRBV19	TRBJ2-3	TGTGCCAGTAGTAATGGCGGACCCCCTAGCACAGATACGCAGTATTTT	CASSNGGPPSTDTQYF
-	-	TRBV4-1	TRBJ2-1	TGCGCCAGCAGCCAAGATCTGGCGGGGCCTAGCTCCTACAATGAGCAGTTCTTC	CASSQDLAGPSSYNEQFF
-	TRBD2	TRBV28	TRBJ2-3	TGTGCCAGCAGTCCCCTAGCGGGGCCCCGCACAGATACGCAGTATTTT	CASSPLAGPRTDTQYF
-	TRBD1	TRBV9	TRBJ1-3	TGTGCCAGCAGCGCGACAGGGAAAGGAAACACCATATATTTT	CASSATGKGNTIYF
few	TRBD1	TRBV19	TRBJ1-1	TGTGCCAGTAGTACCGAGCAGGGACAGGCAGTGAACACTGAAGCTTTCTTT	CASSTEQGQAVNTEAFF
few	-	TRBV27	TRBJ1-1	TGTGCCAGCAGTTCAGGGGTACCGAACACTGAAGCTTTCTTT	CASSSGVPNTEAFF
few	-	TRBV4-1	TRBJ1-5	TGCGCCAGCAGCCAAGATCTACGGAATCAGCCCCAGCATTTT	CASSQDLRNQPQHF
many	-	TRBV7-6	TRBJ1-4	TGTGCCAGCAGCTTAGTGGCGCGGGAACCGTCTAATGAAAAACTGTTTTTT	CASSLVAREPSNEKLFF
-	TRBD1	TRBV4-1	TRBJ2-2	TGCGCCAGCAGCCAAGGGACAGGGGGCTACGACGGGGAGCTGTTTTTT	CASSQGTGGYDGELFF
-	-	TRBV4-1	TRBJ1-2	TGCGCCAGCAGCCAAGCCCTGGAGGGGGGCTATGGCTACACCTTC	CASSQALEGGYGYTF
few	-	TRBV27	TRBJ1-1	TGTGCCAGCAGTTTTTATATGGGTGGTGAAGCTTTCTTT	CASSFYMGGEAFF
few	-	TRBV6-5	TRBJ1-1	TGTGCCAGCAGTTACTCAGGGGGGGGTAGCACTGAAGCTTTCTTT	CASSYSGGGSTEAFF
many	-	TRBV7-8	TRBJ2-1	TGTGCCAGCAGCTTTCGAGAAGCGGGTTCCTACAATGAGCAGTTCTTC	CASSFREAGSYNEQFF
few	TRBD2	TRBV7-8	TRBJ2-5	TGTGCCAGCAGCTCACCTTTTAGCGGGGGGGACTGGGATGAGACCCAGTACTTC	CASSSPFSGGDWDETQYF
few	-	TRBV5-1	TRBJ1-2	TGCGCCAGCAGCTACCGGGACACTTTTCGCTATGGCTACACCTTC	CASSYRDTFRYGYTF
few	-	TRBV7-6	TRBJ2-7	TGTGCCAGCAGCTTAGGCCCGGGCGCAGGATACGAGCAGTACTTC	CASSLGPGAGYEQYF
-	-	TRBV7-8	TRBJ2-1	TGTGCCAGCAGCCCAGAGAGGCTAGCGTCTCACAATGAGCAGTTCTTC	CASSPERLASHNEQFF
once	-	TRBV5-6	TRBJ1-2	TGTGCCAGCAGCTCGGGCGGGGCAGTAAGTTGGAATGGCTACACCTTC	CASSSGGAVSWNGYTF
-	TRBD1	TRBV5-6	TRBJ1-4	TGTGCCAGCAGACCTTCCCCGGGACAGGTTAATGAAAAACTGTTTTTT	CASRPSPGQVNEKLFF
-	-	TRBV7-9	TRBJ1-5	TGTGCCAGCAGCTTAGAGTATGGTGAGCCCCAGCATTTT	CASSLEYGEPQHF
-	-	TRBV11-3	TRBJ1-5	TGTGCCAACAGCTTTTTGTCGACAGAGAAAAGCAATCAGCCCCAGCATTTT	CANSFLSTEKSNQPQHF
few	-	TRBV19	TRBJ1-2	TGTGCCAGTAGTATAGCCGCACAGTCGAACTATGGCTACACCTTC	CASSIAAQSNYGYTF
-	TRBD1	TRBV7-2	TRBJ1-2	TGTGCCAGCAGCTTAGACCCGGGAACAGGGGGCGCATCTGGCTACACCTTC	CASSLDPGTGGASGYTF
-	-	TRBV12-3/TRBV12-4	TRBJ1-1	TGTGCCAGCAGTTTAGTCAGGGTAACAACGAACACTGAAGCTTTCTTT	CASSLVRVTTNTEAFF
many	TRBD1	TRBV7-6	TRBJ1-1	TGTGCCAGCAGCCAGGGACAGTGGACTGAAGCTTTCTTT	CASSQGQWTEAFF
-	-	TRBV27	TRBJ2-5	TGTGCCAGCACCCAGGGGGGCAATTCGGAGACCCAGTACTTC	CASTQGGNSETQYF
few	-	TRBV6-6	TRBJ1-5	TGTGCCAGCAGTTACTCGATTACGGGGGCAAAAAATCAGCCCCAGCATTTT	CASSYSITGAKNQPQHF
-	-	TRBV4-1	TRBJ2-3	TGCGCCAACAGCCAAGATTTTGGGTCTACAGATACGCAGTATTTT	CANSQDFGSTDTQYF
-	-	TRBV20-1	TRBJ1-4	TGCAGTGCTAGAGCCCTGGGGACGGAACTGAATGAAAAACTGTTTTTT	CSARALGTELNEKLFF
-	TRBD2	TRBV27	TRBJ2-2	TGTGCCAGCAGAGTTTCCGGCGGGGGCACCGGGGAGCTGTTTTTT	CASRVSGGGTGELFF
-	-	TRBV7-6	TRBJ2-2	TGTGCTAGCAGCAATTTCGGACGGGAAGCGAACACCGGGGAGCTGTTTTTT	CASSNFGREANTGELFF